The rows below give T cell receptor beta chains drawn from one sample of a study of PD-1 blockade in classical Hodgkin lymphoma. Sequencing used immunoSEQ multiplex PCR; TCRdb keeps in-frame clones, though not all of them. The sample yields 1,500 to 2,000 clones, 80% to 90% seen once. The sequenced sample was CD4+ T cells from blood, obtained at baseline. The receptor set was obtained from a human donor with classical Hodgkin lymphoma. Each CDR3 is given with its conserved first and last residue. Fields, in order: D gene, V gene, J gene, clone size, CDR3 DNA, CDR3 protein. The D gene is left open where the match is weak. Not all rows give a size; the values are once, few, many and, for expanded clones, a class.

d_call: TRBD2; v_call: TRBV5-4; j_call: TRBJ2-7; clone_size: NA; cdr3_nt: TGTGCCAGCAGCTTGGGGGTCGGGACTAGCGGGAGCGTAACCTACGAGCAGTACTTC; cdr3_aa: CASSLGVGTSGSVTYEQYF
d_call: NA; v_call: TRBV10-3; j_call: TRBJ1-1; clone_size: NA; cdr3_nt: TGTGCCACCACCCCAGGGGAGAACACTGAAGCTTTCTTT; cdr3_aa: CATTPGENTEAFF
d_call: NA; v_call: TRBV27; j_call: TRBJ1-2; clone_size: once; cdr3_nt: TGTGCCAGCAGTTTTCAGAGAGGCTATGGCTACACCTTC; cdr3_aa: CASSFQRGYGYTF
d_call: NA; v_call: TRBV7-2; j_call: TRBJ2-7; clone_size: few; cdr3_nt: TGTGCCAGCAGCTTAGAAAAAAGGTTTTCCAGCTCCTACGAGCAGTACTTC; cdr3_aa: CASSLEKRFSSSYEQYF
d_call: TRBD2; v_call: TRBV6-1; j_call: TRBJ2-1; clone_size: NA; cdr3_nt: TGTGCCAGCAGTGAAGTCGGGGGGGGCCAGGATGAGCAGTTCTTC; cdr3_aa: CASSEVGGGQDEQFF
d_call: TRBD1; v_call: TRBV5-1; j_call: TRBJ2-3; clone_size: NA; cdr3_nt: TGCGCCAGCAGCTTGGCCGGGGACAGGGCGGGGGATACGCAGTATTTT; cdr3_aa: CASSLAGDRAGDTQYF
d_call: NA; v_call: TRBV27; j_call: TRBJ1-2; clone_size: NA; cdr3_nt: TGTGCCAGCAGTTCCACACCGGGACTTGGATATGGCTACACCTTC; cdr3_aa: CASSSTPGLGYGYTF
d_call: NA; v_call: TRBV18; j_call: TRBJ2-5; clone_size: NA; cdr3_nt: TGTGCCAGCTCACCAAGGGGAGAGACCCAGTACTTC; cdr3_aa: CASSPRGETQYF
d_call: TRBD2; v_call: TRBV13; j_call: TRBJ2-6; clone_size: NA; cdr3_nt: TGTGCCAGCAGCCCCACCGTTAGCGGGAGGGCTAGTGGGGCCAACGTCCTGACTTTC; cdr3_aa: CASSPTVSGRASGANVLTF
d_call: NA; v_call: TRBV6-6; j_call: TRBJ2-2; clone_size: NA; cdr3_nt: TGTGCCAGCAGTTACGAAAGGCGGGTCGGCACCGGGGAGCTGTTTTTT; cdr3_aa: CASSYERRVGTGELFF
d_call: TRBD2; v_call: TRBV5-4; j_call: TRBJ2-3; clone_size: NA; cdr3_nt: TGTGCCAGCAGCTTGGGGGCCCTGTTAGCGGGGATGAGAGATACGCAGTATTTT; cdr3_aa: CASSLGALLAGMRDTQYF
d_call: NA; v_call: TRBV5-6; j_call: TRBJ1-2; clone_size: NA; cdr3_nt: TGTGCCAGCAGCTTGTTAACAGGATCCACTAACTATGGCTACACCTTC; cdr3_aa: CASSLLTGSTNYGYTF
d_call: TRBD1; v_call: TRBV5-4; j_call: TRBJ2-5; clone_size: NA; cdr3_nt: TGTGCCAGCAGCCCTCCGGGACAGGGGGGAATGGAGACCCAGTACTTC; cdr3_aa: CASSPPGQGGMETQYF
d_call: TRBD1; v_call: TRBV2; j_call: TRBJ1-2; clone_size: few; cdr3_nt: TGTGCCAGCAGTGAAACAGGGGCAAATGGCTACACCTTC; cdr3_aa: CASSETGANGYTF
d_call: NA; v_call: TRBV5-1; j_call: TRBJ1-1; clone_size: NA; cdr3_nt: TGCGCCAGCAGCTTAAACAGGGTGAGGGGGAACACTGAAGCTTTCTTT; cdr3_aa: CASSLNRVRGNTEAFF
d_call: TRBD2; v_call: TRBV28; j_call: TRBJ2-1; clone_size: NA; cdr3_nt: TGTGCCAGCAGTTTGATTACGACTAGCGGGGGTTCTTCGTACAATGAGCAGTTCTTC; cdr3_aa: CASSLITTSGGSSYNEQFF
d_call: NA; v_call: TRBV30; j_call: TRBJ2-7; clone_size: NA; cdr3_nt: TGTGCCTGGAGTGACGGCGGGGCCAACTACGAGCAGTACTTC; cdr3_aa: CAWSDGGANYEQYF
d_call: NA; v_call: TRBV19; j_call: TRBJ1-1; clone_size: few; cdr3_nt: TGTGCCACCCTGGAGCGGACTGAAGCTTTCTTT; cdr3_aa: CATLERTEAFF
d_call: NA; v_call: TRBV6-5; j_call: TRBJ1-1; clone_size: NA; cdr3_nt: TGTGCCAGCACTCGGGCCCGCCATGTCTCTGAAGCTTTCTTT; cdr3_aa: CASTRARHVSEAFF
d_call: TRBD1; v_call: TRBV11-2; j_call: TRBJ2-5; clone_size: NA; cdr3_nt: TGTGCCAGCAGCTTAGGACGTGGGCCAGGGGGTGCAGAGACCCAGTACTTC; cdr3_aa: CASSLGRGPGGAETQYF
d_call: TRBD2; v_call: TRBV4-1; j_call: TRBJ2-5; clone_size: NA; cdr3_nt: TGCGCCAGCAGCCAAGATGGGCGGGGGGTGGAGACCCAGTACTTC; cdr3_aa: CASSQDGRGVETQYF
d_call: NA; v_call: TRBV28; j_call: TRBJ2-5; clone_size: NA; cdr3_nt: TGTGCCAGCAGCCTGGCGGGCAAGGAGCGAGAGACCCAGTACTTC; cdr3_aa: CASSLAGKERETQYF
d_call: NA; v_call: TRBV27; j_call: TRBJ1-2; clone_size: NA; cdr3_nt: TGTGCCAGCAGTTTTTCCGGCAGGGATGGCTACACCTTC; cdr3_aa: CASSFSGRDGYTF
d_call: TRBD2; v_call: TRBV11-2; j_call: TRBJ2-7; clone_size: NA; cdr3_nt: TGTGCCAGCAGCTTAGTGGTTGATAGCGGGGCTCCGGCCTTC; cdr3_aa: CASSLVVDSGAPAF
d_call: NA; v_call: TRBV5-6; j_call: TRBJ2-4; clone_size: NA; cdr3_nt: TGTGCCAGCAGTTTTGGATCTGGCCAAAACATTCAGTACTTC; cdr3_aa: CASSFGSGQNIQYF
d_call: NA; v_call: TRBV5-4; j_call: TRBJ1-4; clone_size: NA; cdr3_nt: TGTGCCAGCAGCTTGGCGGCAGGGGATGATGAAAAACTGTTTTTT; cdr3_aa: CASSLAAGDDEKLFF
d_call: NA; v_call: TRBV5-6; j_call: TRBJ2-2; clone_size: NA; cdr3_nt: TGTGCCAGCAGCTTAGACTCTAGCGCCGGGGAGCTGTTTTTT; cdr3_aa: CASSLDSSAGELFF
d_call: NA; v_call: TRBV7-2; j_call: TRBJ2-1; clone_size: NA; cdr3_nt: TGTGCCAGCAGCATATCGACTAGCTACAATGAGCAGTTCTTC; cdr3_aa: CASSISTSYNEQFF
d_call: NA; v_call: TRBV9; j_call: TRBJ1-1; clone_size: few; cdr3_nt: TGTGCCAGCAGCGTAGGAAGAGGGTCCGGGAGGGTAGCCACTGAAGCTTTCTTT; cdr3_aa: CASSVGRGSGRVATEAFF
d_call: NA; v_call: TRBV30; j_call: TRBJ1-5; clone_size: NA; cdr3_nt: TGTGCCTGGAGTGTAGGCAGCAATCAGCCCCAGCATTTT; cdr3_aa: CAWSVGSNQPQHF
d_call: TRBD2; v_call: TRBV7-2; j_call: TRBJ2-3; clone_size: NA; cdr3_nt: TGTGCCAGCAGCTTAGGTTTGAGACTAGCGGGAGCGGGCACAGATACGCAGTATTTT; cdr3_aa: CASSLGLRLAGAGTDTQYF
d_call: TRBD1; v_call: TRBV30; j_call: TRBJ1-6; clone_size: few; cdr3_nt: TGTGCCTGGAGTGTTGGCGGGACAGGGGGGTCACCCCTCCACTTT; cdr3_aa: CAWSVGGTGGSPLHF
d_call: NA; v_call: TRBV10-1; j_call: TRBJ2-5; clone_size: NA; cdr3_nt: TGCGCCAGCAGTGAGTCAAGCGGAACCAAGAAGACCCAGTACTTC; cdr3_aa: CASSESSGTKKTQYF
d_call: TRBD1; v_call: TRBV5-1; j_call: TRBJ2-2; clone_size: NA; cdr3_nt: TGCGCCAGCAAGGTCGAGGGGGCGAGAAACACCGGGGAGCTGTTTTTT; cdr3_aa: CASKVEGARNTGELFF